This T cell receptor beta chain was sequenced for a study of blood T cell repertoires in COVID-19. On the study more broadly: Samples taken during acute and convalescent COVID-19 were collected in the United States, Italy and Spain.

The table came from immunoSEQ multiplex PCR; TCRdb's copy has only in-frame clones and leaves some out. Among tens of thousands of clones listed, around 88% were seen once. The V end was cut by 3 bases, the J end by 2 bases, with 10 bases between. Germline-derived CDR1 and CDR2 are KGHSH and LQKENI. The CDR3 has 15 residues. The rearrangement joins TRBV18 to TRBJ2-2; D call uncertain. Source material: peripheral blood. This TCR derives from a woman over 75 with active or convalescent COVID-19. The CDR3 loop is CASSPKQRNTGELFF. In DNA form, the CDR3 reads TGTGCCAGCTCACCTAAACAGAGAAACACCGGGGAGCTGTTTTTT.